This T cell receptor (beta chain) emerged from a study of Ad26.COV2.S vaccination and SARS-CoV-2 variants. Whole-study context: Ad26.COV2.S shots went into the muscle once or twice, 56 days apart. General study points: Vaccinated individuals (as opposed to placebo recipients) had higher spike-specific TCR breadth.

This sample's treatment: approximately 18 received Ad26.COV2.S at low or high dose, single or two shots; several received placebo; per-sample allocation not given. Vaccine and placebo recipients were sampled on day 63 after the first injection. Produced via immunoSEQ multiplex PCR; TCRdb's table is partial and in-frame only. The sample has more than 300,000 clones, about 88% seen once. Concerning this clone: Antigen unknown.

This clonotype was obtained from a person between 18 and 65 years old who received the Ad26.COV2.S COVID-19 vaccine or a placebo. Sequencing was performed on peripheral blood, taken in a trial of Ad26.COV2.S vaccine versus placebo.

The CDR3 loop is CASSIDLSRDQNQPQHF. In DNA form, the CDR3 reads TGTGCCAGTAGTATAGATCTATCTAGAGACCAAAATCAGCCCCAGCATTTT. The V and J genes are TRBV19 and TRBJ1-5; D gene uncertain. Deletions cut 0 bases from V and 4 bases from J, with 16 bases between. CDR3 length equals 17 residues. From germline, CDR1 is LNHDA and CDR2 SQIVND (reference sequence). Full variable domain (missing parts from reference TRBV19 and TRBJ1-5): DGGITQSPKYLFRKEGQNVTLSCEQNLNHDAMYWYRQDPGQGLRLIYYSQIVNDFQKGDIAEGYSVSREKKESFPLTVTSAQKNPTAFYLCASSIDLSRDQNQPQHFGDGTRLSIL.